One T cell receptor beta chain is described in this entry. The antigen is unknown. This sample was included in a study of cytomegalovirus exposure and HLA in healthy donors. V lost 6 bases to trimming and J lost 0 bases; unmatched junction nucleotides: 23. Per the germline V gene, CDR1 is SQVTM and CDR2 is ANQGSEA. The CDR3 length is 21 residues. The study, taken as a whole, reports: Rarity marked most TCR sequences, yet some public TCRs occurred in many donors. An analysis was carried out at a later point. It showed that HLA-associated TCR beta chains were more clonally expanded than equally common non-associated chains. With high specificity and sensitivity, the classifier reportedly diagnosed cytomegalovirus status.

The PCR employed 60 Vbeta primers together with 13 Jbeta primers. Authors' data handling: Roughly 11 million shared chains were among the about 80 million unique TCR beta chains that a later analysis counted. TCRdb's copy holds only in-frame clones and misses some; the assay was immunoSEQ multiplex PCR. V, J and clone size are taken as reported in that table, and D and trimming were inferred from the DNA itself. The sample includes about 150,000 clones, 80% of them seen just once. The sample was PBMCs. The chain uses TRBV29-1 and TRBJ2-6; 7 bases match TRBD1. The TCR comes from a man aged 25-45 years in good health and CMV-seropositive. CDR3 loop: CSVPRGRDRQEFYSGANVLTF. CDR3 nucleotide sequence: TGCAGCGTCCCAAGAGGCCGGGACAGACAAGAATTTTACTCTGGGGCCAACGTCCTGACTTTC.